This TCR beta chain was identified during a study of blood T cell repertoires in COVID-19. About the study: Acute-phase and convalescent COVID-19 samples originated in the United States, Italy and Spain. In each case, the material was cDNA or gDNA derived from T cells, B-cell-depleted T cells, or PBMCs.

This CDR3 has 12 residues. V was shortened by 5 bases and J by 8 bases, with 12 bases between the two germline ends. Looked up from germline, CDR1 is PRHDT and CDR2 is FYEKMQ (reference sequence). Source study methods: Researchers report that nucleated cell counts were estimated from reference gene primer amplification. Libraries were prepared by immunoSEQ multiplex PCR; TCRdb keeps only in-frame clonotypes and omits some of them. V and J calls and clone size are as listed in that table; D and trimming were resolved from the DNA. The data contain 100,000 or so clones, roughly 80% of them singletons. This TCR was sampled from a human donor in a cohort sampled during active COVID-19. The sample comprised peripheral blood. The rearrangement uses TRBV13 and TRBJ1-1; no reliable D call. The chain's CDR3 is CASSPRVAEAFF. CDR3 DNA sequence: TGTGCCAGCAGCCCCCGGGTTGCCGAAGCTTTCTTT.